A single sample gave rise to the 27 T cell receptor beta chains below, sequenced in a study of cytomegalovirus exposure and HLA in healthy donors. Repertoires were generated with immunoSEQ multiplex PCR, while TCRdb's copy carries only in-frame clones and drops some. The repertoire holds some 130,000 clones, with around four fifths as singletons. The sequenced sample was PBMCs. The receptors derive from a woman in her thirties in good health and CMV-seronegative.

This chain links TRBV13 with TRBJ1-1, with TRBD1 identical over 9 bases. The germline gives CDR1 PRHDT, CDR2 FYEKMQ (reference sequence). This CDR3 region has 16 residues. The V gene end was trimmed by 1 base and the J gene end by 4 bases; junction bases not matched to a gene: 7. CDR3 DNA: TGTGCCAGCAGCTTAGTCGACAGGGGGTTTGCCACTGAAGCTTTCTTT. Translated: CASSLVDRGFATEAFF.

This chain links TRBV11-2 with TRBJ2-5; D remains ambiguous. The length of the CDR3 is 16 residues. Between the trimmed V and J ends, which lost 2 bases and 2 bases, there was a span of 15 bases. Germline V lookup: CDR1 SGHAT, CDR2 FQNNGV. The CDR3 reads CASSLMADPKQETQYF. Written as DNA, the CDR3 is TGTGCCAGCAGCTTAATGGCGGATCCAAAACAAGAGACCCAGTACTTC.

This sequence joins TRBV4-1 and TRBJ1-5, with a tentative D call TRBD1 (5 bases). V gave up 4 bases and J gave up 10 bases, with 14 bases separating them. CDR1 and CDR2 (germline): MGHRA, YSYEKL. The CDR3 length is 13 residues. This chain's CDR3 is CASSPRGIGPQHF. The CDR3 nucleotides are TGCGCCAGCAGCCCGCGGGGGATTGGCCCCCAGCATTTT.

This chain connects TRBV11-2 to TRBJ2-3; 10 bases are a match to TRBD2. Germline CDR1 SGHAT, CDR2 FQNNGV. V shed 5 bases and J 6 bases; nucleotides not matched to a gene: 14. The CDR3 length is 17 residues. The DNA for the CDR3 is TGTGCCAGCAGCCCGGCTCTCAGCGGGGGGGGTTGGGATACGCAGTATTTT. This codes for CASSPALSGGGWDTQYF.

The rearrangement joins TRBV28 to TRBJ1-4, with D uncertain. V lost 2 bases and J lost 4, with 8 bases in between. This CDR3 has 14 residues. CDR1 and CDR2 from the germline V gene are MDHEN and SYDVKM. CDR3 sequence: CASSLVSYNEKLFF. The CDR3 nucleotides are TGTGCCAGCAGTTTAGTGTCCTATAATGAAAAACTGTTTTTT.

The chain employs TRBV5-1 and TRBJ1-2; TRBD1 agrees at 10 bases. The germline V gene has CDR1 SGHRS and CDR2 YFSETQ. CDR3 length equals 16 residues. V lost 4 bases to trimming and J lost 8 bases; unmatched junction nucleotides: 14. CDR3 coding DNA: TGCGCCAGCAGCGAAACCGGGGGACAGGGGAAGGGAGGCTACACCTTC. Its protein product is CASSETGGQGKGGYTF.

There are a few counts of this clone. This chain uses TRBV19 with TRBJ1-3; D not resolved. The CDR3 length is 14 residues. Germline loops: CDR1 LNHDA, CDR2 SQIVND (reference sequence). V was clipped by 3 bases and J by 0 bases, with 6 bases between them. DNA for the CDR3: TGTGCCAGTAGTATTTCGAGCTCTGGAAACACCATATATTTT. Protein sequence: CASSISSSGNTIYF.

As to this clone: A much larger clone differs from this one at a single base, so this may be a read error. This sequence joins TRBV5-1 and TRBJ1-1; maybe TRBD1 (5 bases). Trimming took 4 bases from V and 0 from J, leaving 7 bases between them. The CDR3 consists of 13 residues. Germline V lookup: CDR1 SGHRS, CDR2 YFSETQ. The CDR3 sequence: CASSPQVNTEAFF. The CDR3 DNA is TGCGCCAGCAGCCCACAGGTGAACACTGAAGCTTTCTTT.

The chain combines TRBV18 with TRBJ2-3; 7 nucleotides line up with TRBD2. The V and J ends lost 0 bases and 4 bases, in that order; junction bases with no gene match: 1. The CDR3 is 14 residues long. CDR1 is KGHSH, CDR2 LQKENI, per germline. The CDR3 nucleotides read TGTGCCAGCTCACCACCTGGGAGGGCAGATACGCAGTATTTT. Its translation: CASSPPGRADTQYF.

This clone was detected only once. V and J are TRBV5-4 and TRBJ1-2, with D possibly being TRBD1 (6 bases). V lost 2 bases and J 0 bases, leaving 8 bases between the germline ends. CDR1 and CDR2 from the germline V gene are SGHNT and YYREEE (reference sequence). The CDR3 is 14 amino acids. Here the CDR3 DNA reads TGTGCCAGCAGCTTACAGGGAACTAACTATGGCTACACCTTC. Protein: CASSLQGTNYGYTF. Full variable domain (missing parts from reference TRBV5-4 and TRBJ1-2): ETGVTQSPTHLIKTRGQQVTLRCSSQSGHNTVSWYQQALGQGPQFIFQYYREEENGRGNFPPRFSGLQFPNYSSELNVNALELDDSALYLCASSLQGTNYGYTFGSGTRLTVV.

The V gene is TRBV15, the J gene TRBJ1-6; D is undetermined. CDR1 is LNHNV, CDR2 YYDKDF, per germline (reference sequence). V lost 1 base, J lost 0 bases, and 7 bases lay in between. This CDR3 has 16 amino acids. In DNA form, the CDR3 reads TGTGCCACCAGCAGAGGACTGATCTCCTATAATTCACCCCTCCACTTT. It encodes CATSRGLISYNSPLHF.

The gene calls are TRBV11-2 and TRBJ1-3; TRBD1 aligns across 8 bases. V gave up 2 bases and J gave up 6 bases; unmatched junction bases: 3. CDR1 is SGHAT and CDR2 is FQNNGV in the germline V gene. The CDR3 has 14 amino acids. CDR3 coding DNA: TGTGCCAGCAGCTTATCGACAGGGGCAAACACCATATATTTT. Translation gives CASSLSTGANTIYF.

The V call is TRBV6-6, the J call TRBJ1-5; D is uncertain. Trimming pared 2 bases from V and 3 bases from J, leaving 8 bases between. Germline V gene data show CDR1 as MNHNY and CDR2 as SVGAGI (reference sequence). This CDR3 is 14 amino acids long. The CDR3, as DNA: TGTGCCAGCAGTTACCGGGTCCCCAATCAGCCCCAGCATTTT. Its protein is CASSYRVPNQPQHF.

The rearrangement joins TRBV18 to TRBJ2-7, with 8 nucleotides matching TRBD1. The CDR3 length is 15 residues. Germline trimming cut 4 bases from V and 3 bases from J; bases unmatched to any gene: 8. From germline, CDR1 is KGHSH and CDR2 LQKENI. The chain's CDR3 is CASSRDTQGGYEQYF. CDR3 nucleotides: TGTGCCAGCTCACGGGATACACAGGGGGGCTACGAGCAGTACTTC.

The genes are TRBV7-3 and TRBJ2-6; D call uncertain. The germline V gene has CDR1 SGHTA and CDR2 FQGTGA. V shed 5 bases and J shed 0 bases, with 5 bases lying between them. The CDR3 covers 14 residues. CDR3 amino acids: CASSPDSGANVLTF. CDR3 in DNA: TGTGCCAGCAGCCCAGACTCTGGGGCCAACGTCCTGACTTTC. Looking up the rest from reference TRBV7-3 and TRBJ2-6 gives the full variable domain: GAGVSQTPSNKVTEKGKYVELRCDPISGHTALYWYRQSLGQGPEFLIYFQGTGAADDSGLPNDRFFAVRPEGSVSTLKIQRTERGDSAVYLCASSPDSGANVLTFGAGSRLTVL.

This chain joins TRBV4-1 and TRBJ1-2; D not certain. This CDR3 comprises 16 residues. CDR1 and CDR2 (germline): MGHRA, YSYEKL. V dropped 1 base and J dropped 2 bases, with 14 bases sitting between them. This chain's CDR3 is CASSQGETRGNYGYTF. CDR3 nucleotide sequence: TGCGCCAGCAGCCAAGGAGAGACCCGGGGAAACTATGGCTACACCTTC.

V usage is TRBV2 and J usage is TRBJ1-5, with a weak D call TRBD1 (6 bases). CDR1 is SNHLY and CDR2 is FYNNEI in the germline V gene. The V and J ends lost 4 bases and 4 bases respectively, with 11 bases between them. This CDR3 has 14 amino acids. The CDR3 loop reads CASSGNRVNQPQHF. DNA for the CDR3: TGTGCCAGCAGTGGTAACAGGGTAAATCAGCCCCAGCATTTT.

V and J are TRBV28 and TRBJ2-5; 10 bases map to TRBD1. CDR1 MDHEN and CDR2 SYDVKM come from the germline V gene. Trimming cost V 6 bases and J 5 bases; bases outside gene matches: 6. The CDR3 is 14 residues long. For the CDR3, the DNA is TGTGCCAGCAGATCAGGACAGGGGGGTGAGACCCAGTACTTC. Its protein is CASRSGQGGETQYF.

This chain links TRBV5-6 with TRBJ2-1; D is ambiguous. The V gene lost 4 bases and the J gene lost 5 bases, with 10 bases spanning the gap. This CDR3 is 13 amino acids long. The germline V gene has CDR1 SGHDT and CDR2 YYEEEE. This CDR3 reads CASSPDINNEQFF. CDR3 sequence (DNA): TGTGCCAGCAGCCCAGACATTAACAATGAGCAGTTCTTC.

This sequence joins TRBV7-8 and TRBJ1-3, with D perhaps matching TRBD1 (6 bases). The germline V gene has CDR1 SGHVS and CDR2 FQNEAQ. V was trimmed by 10 bases and J by 4 bases, leaving 17 bases between them. This CDR3 is built from 14 residues. The CDR3 loop reads CATGWGLEGNTIYF. DNA of the CDR3: TGTGCCACCGGGTGGGGGCTGGAGGGAAACACCATATATTTT.

This chain connects TRBV30 to TRBJ1-2, with 9 bases lining up with TRBD1. The germline CDR1 and CDR2 sequences are GTSNPN and SVGIG (reference sequence). The CDR3 is made up of 11 amino acids. V shed 4 bases, J shed 8 bases, and the junction held 2 bases outside the gene matches. CDR3 DNA: TGTGCCTGGAATACAGGGGGCGGCTACACCTTC. Its protein is CAWNTGGGYTF.

J is TRBJ1-3 and V is TRBV6-1; 7 bases line up with TRBD1. The CDR3 totals 15 residues. V lost 10 bases, J lost 0 bases, and 9 bases stayed unmatched. Germline V gives CDR1 MNHNS, CDR2 SASEGT. The CDR3 coding sequence is TGTGCCACACTTCGGGACAGCTTCTCTGGAAACACCATATATTTT. This sequence encodes CATLRDSFSGNTIYF.

The chain has TRBV2 and TRBJ1-5; the match to TRBD1 covers 7 bases. Germline V gene sequence: CDR1 SNHLY, CDR2 FYNNEI. Losses at the gene ends were 8 bases for V and 2 bases for J; bases not matched to a gene: 6. The CDR3 runs to 14 residues. For the CDR3, the DNA is TGTGCCAGCCAGGCCCAGGGGGGCAATCAGCCCCAGCATTTT. Protein: CASQAQGGNQPQHF. Using reference TRBV2 and TRBJ1-5 for the parts outside the CDR3, the full variable domain is EPEVTQTPSHQVTQMGQEVILRCVPISNHLYFYWYRQILGQKVEFLVSFYNNEISEKSEIFDDQFSVERPDGSNFTLKIRSTKLEDSAMYFCASQAQGGNQPQHFGDGTRLSIL.

The CDR3 DNA reads as TGTGCCAGCAGTTCACCGGGGGTTCGGGACAATGAGCAGTTCTTC. It yields the protein CASSSPGVRDNEQFF. The rearrangement uses TRBV11-3 and TRBJ2-1, with a tentative D call TRBD2 (6 bases). The CDR3 is made up of 15 amino acids. Trimming cost V 6 bases and J 5 bases, with 17 bases left between them. CDR1 and CDR2 from the germline V gene are SGHNT and YENEEA.

The V and J genes are TRBV6-6 and TRBJ1-5; D gene ambiguous. The CDR3 contains 16 residues. Germline V gene lookup returns CDR1 MNHNY and CDR2 SVGAGI (reference sequence). Trimming took off 2 bases at V and 2 bases at J, with 13 bases between the two ends. The CDR3 loop is CASSYGFQGGNQPQHF. The CDR3 DNA is TGTGCCAGCAGTTACGGTTTCCAAGGAGGCAATCAGCCCCAGCATTTT.

V and J are TRBV2 and TRBJ2-5; 8 bases are shared with TRBD1. The junction had 14 bases not matched to a gene; V was cut back by 6 bases and J by 5 bases. This CDR3 contains 16 residues. Germline CDR1 reads SNHLY; CDR2 reads FYNNEI. This CDR3 reads CASSELGQGALETQYF. The CDR3 region has the DNA TGTGCCAGCAGCGAGCTTGGGCAGGGGGCGTTGGAGACCCAGTACTTC.

This clone showed up just once. The chain recombines TRBV19 with TRBJ1-2; the D gene is possibly TRBD1 (6 bases). This CDR3 is built from 14 residues. Per germline, CDR1 LNHDA and CDR2 SQIVND (reference sequence). V dropped 2 bases and J dropped 4 bases, with 11 bases sitting between them. CDR3 amino acids: CASSIRDTSYGYTF. The CDR3 DNA follows: TGTGCCAGTAGTATACGGGACACTTCCTATGGCTACACCTTC.